The T cell receptor (beta chain) described here comes from a study of shared clonotypes between healthy human individuals. Germline V gene lookup returns CDR1 GTSNPN and CDR2 SVGIG (reference sequence). This CDR3 comprises 13 residues. V lost 2 bases, J lost 7 bases, and 14 bases lay in between. Some clones are missing from TCRdb's copy, which holds only in-frame ones; the method was immunoSEQ multiplex PCR. The data show about 1.1 million clones, about 84% seen once. This chain uses TRBV30 with TRBJ1-1; D not resolved. Sequenced: memory CD4+ T cells from PBMCs. Subset here: CD45RA-negative fraction. The receptor was isolated from a man aged 18 to 29 in good health. Some clones in this sample may be carry-over from other donors' samples. CDR3 loop: CAWSRRGEGEAFF. The CDR3, as DNA: TGTGCCTGGAGTCGGCGCGGGGAAGGTGAAGCTTTCTTT. Filled out from reference TRBV30 and TRBJ1-1, the complete variable domain reads SQTIHQWPATLVQPVGSPLSLECTVEGTSNPNLYWYRQAAGRGLQLLFYSVGIGQISSEVPQNLSASRPQDRQFILSSKKLLLSDSGFYLCAWSRRGEGEAFFGQGTRLTVV.